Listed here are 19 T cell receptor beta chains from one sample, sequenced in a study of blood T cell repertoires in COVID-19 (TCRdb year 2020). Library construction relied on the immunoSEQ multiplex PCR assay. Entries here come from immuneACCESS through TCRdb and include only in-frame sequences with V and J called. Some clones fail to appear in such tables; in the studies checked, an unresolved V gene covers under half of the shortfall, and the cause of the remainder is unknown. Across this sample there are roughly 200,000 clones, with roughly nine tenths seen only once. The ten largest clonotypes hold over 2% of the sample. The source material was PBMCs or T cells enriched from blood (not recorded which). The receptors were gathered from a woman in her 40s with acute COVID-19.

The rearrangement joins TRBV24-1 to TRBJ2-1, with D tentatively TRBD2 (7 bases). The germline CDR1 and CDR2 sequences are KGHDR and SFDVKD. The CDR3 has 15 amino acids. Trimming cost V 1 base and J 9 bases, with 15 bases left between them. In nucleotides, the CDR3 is TGTGCCACCAGTGATTTTGCGGGGGCCGGGGGTGAGCAGTTCTTC. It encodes CATSDFAGAGGEQFF.

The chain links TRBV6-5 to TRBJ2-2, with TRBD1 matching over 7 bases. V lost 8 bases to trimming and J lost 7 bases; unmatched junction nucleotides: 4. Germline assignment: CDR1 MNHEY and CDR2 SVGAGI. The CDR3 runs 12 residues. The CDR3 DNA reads TGTGCCAGCCCCACAGGGGTCGGGGAGCTGTTTTTT. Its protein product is CASPTGVGELFF.

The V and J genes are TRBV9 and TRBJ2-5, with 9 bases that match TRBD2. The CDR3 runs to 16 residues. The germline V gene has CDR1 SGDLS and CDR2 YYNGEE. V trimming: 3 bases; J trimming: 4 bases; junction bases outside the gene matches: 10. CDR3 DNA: TGTGCCAGCAGCGCGCAACCGGGACTAGCATCAGAGACCCAGTACTTC. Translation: CASSAQPGLASETQYF.

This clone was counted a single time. The CDR3, as DNA: TGTGCCAGCAGCCGCCTGGGGGGACTCTACGAGCAGTACTTC. Amino acids: CASSRLGGLYEQYF. The chain links TRBV7-3 to TRBJ2-7; maybe TRBD2 (6 bases). Per germline, CDR1 SGHTA and CDR2 FQGTGA. CDR3 length equals 14 residues. The V and J ends lost 5 bases and 3 bases respectively, with 14 bases between them.

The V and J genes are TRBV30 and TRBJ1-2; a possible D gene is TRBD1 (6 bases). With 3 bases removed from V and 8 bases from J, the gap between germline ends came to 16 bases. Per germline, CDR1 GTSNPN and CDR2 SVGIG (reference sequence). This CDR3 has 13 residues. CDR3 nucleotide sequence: TGTGCCTGGAGCCCGGGACACCAGAGGGGCTACACCTTC. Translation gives CAWSPGHQRGYTF.

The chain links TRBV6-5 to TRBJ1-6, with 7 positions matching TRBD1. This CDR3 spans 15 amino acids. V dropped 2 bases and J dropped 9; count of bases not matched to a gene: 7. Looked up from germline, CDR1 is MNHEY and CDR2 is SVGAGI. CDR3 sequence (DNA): TGTGCCAGCAGTTACAGTACAGGGGCGCGTTCACCCCTCCACTTT. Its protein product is CASSYSTGARSPLHF.

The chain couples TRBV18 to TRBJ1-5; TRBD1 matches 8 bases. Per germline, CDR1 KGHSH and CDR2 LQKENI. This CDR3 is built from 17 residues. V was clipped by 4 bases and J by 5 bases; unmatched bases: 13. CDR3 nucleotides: TGTGCCAGCTCACAACCAAGAAACAGGGGGAATGATCAGCCCCAGCATTTT. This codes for CASSQPRNRGNDQPQHF.

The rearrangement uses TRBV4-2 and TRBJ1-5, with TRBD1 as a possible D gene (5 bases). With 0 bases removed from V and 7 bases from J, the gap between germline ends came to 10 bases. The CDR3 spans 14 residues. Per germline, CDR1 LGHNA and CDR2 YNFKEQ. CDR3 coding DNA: TGTGCCAGCAGCCAAGAGACAGATTTACAGCCCCAGCATTTT. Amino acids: CASSQETDLQPQHF.

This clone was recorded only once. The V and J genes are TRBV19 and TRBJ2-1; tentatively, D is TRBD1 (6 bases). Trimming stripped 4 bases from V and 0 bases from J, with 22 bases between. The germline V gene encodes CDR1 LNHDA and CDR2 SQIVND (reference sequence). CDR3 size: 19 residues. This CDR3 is CASSTPGHVVGFSYNEQFF. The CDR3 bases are TGTGCCAGTAGTACCCCGGGACATGTCGTGGGATTCTCCTACAATGAGCAGTTCTTC.

The DNA of the CDR3 is TGTGCCAGCAGCGCCTTCGAAACAGGATCCGAGCAGTACTTC. It translates to CASSAFETGSEQYF. This chain connects TRBV9 to TRBJ2-7; tentatively, D is TRBD1 (5 bases). In germline, CDR1 is SGDLS, CDR2 YYNGEE. With 3 bases removed from V and 6 bases from J, the gap between germline ends came to 16 bases. There are 14 residues in the CDR3.

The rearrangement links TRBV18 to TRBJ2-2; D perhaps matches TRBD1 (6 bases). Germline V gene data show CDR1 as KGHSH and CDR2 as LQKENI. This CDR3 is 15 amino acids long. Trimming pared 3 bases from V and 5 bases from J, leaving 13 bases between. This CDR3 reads CASSPNREPTGELFF. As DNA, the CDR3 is TGTGCCAGCTCACCCAACAGGGAACCGACCGGGGAGCTGTTTTTT.

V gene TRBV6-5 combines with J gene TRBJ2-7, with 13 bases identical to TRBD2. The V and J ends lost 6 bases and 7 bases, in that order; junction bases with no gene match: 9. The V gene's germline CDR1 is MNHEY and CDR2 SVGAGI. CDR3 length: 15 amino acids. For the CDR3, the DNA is TGTGCCAGCAGGTCCCCCGGGACTAGCGGGAAGGAGCAGTACTTC. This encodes CASRSPGTSGKEQYF.

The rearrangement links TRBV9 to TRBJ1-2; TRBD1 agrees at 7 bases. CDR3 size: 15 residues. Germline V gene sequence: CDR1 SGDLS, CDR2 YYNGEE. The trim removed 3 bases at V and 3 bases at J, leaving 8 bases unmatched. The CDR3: CASSATTGAYYGYTF. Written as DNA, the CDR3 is TGTGCCAGCAGCGCGACCACAGGGGCCTACTATGGCTACACCTTC.

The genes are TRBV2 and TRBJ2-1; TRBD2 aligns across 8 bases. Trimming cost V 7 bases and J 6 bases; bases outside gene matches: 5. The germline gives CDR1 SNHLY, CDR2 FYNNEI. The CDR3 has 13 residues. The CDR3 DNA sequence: TGTGCCAGCAAGGGACTAGAAGGCAATGAGCAGTTCTTC. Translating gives CASKGLEGNEQFF.

CDR3 region: CASRHEPGLAGGGSYNEQFF. Here the CDR3 DNA reads TGCGCCAGCAGACACGAACCGGGACTAGCGGGAGGGGGCTCCTACAATGAGCAGTTCTTC. This sequence joins TRBV4-1 and TRBJ2-1, with 16 bases lining up with TRBD2. V lost 6 bases and J lost 0; bases outside the gene matches: 11. The CDR3 is 20 residues long. Germline V gene sequence: CDR1 MGHRA, CDR2 YSYEKL.

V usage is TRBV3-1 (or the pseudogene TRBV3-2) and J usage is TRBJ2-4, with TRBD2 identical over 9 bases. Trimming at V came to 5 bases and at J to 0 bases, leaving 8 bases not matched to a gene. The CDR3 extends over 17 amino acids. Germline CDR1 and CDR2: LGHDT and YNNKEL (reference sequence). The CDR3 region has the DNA TGTGCCAGCAGCACCTTCATAGCGGGGGCAGCCAAAAACATTCAGTACTTC. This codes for CASSTFIAGAAKNIQYF.

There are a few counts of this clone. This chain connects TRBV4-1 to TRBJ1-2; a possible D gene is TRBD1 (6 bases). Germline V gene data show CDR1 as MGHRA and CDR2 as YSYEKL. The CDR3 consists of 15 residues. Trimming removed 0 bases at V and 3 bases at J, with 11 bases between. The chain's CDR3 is CASSQEGRGDYGYTF. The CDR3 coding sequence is TGCGCCAGCAGCCAAGAGGGCAGGGGAGACTATGGCTACACCTTC.

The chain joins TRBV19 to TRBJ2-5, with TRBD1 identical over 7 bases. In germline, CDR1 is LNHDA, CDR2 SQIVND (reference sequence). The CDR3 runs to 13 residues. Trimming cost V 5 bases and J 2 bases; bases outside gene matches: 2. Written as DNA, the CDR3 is TGTGCCAGTAGTGGGACAGCTCAAGAGACCCAGTACTTC. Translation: CASSGTAQETQYF.

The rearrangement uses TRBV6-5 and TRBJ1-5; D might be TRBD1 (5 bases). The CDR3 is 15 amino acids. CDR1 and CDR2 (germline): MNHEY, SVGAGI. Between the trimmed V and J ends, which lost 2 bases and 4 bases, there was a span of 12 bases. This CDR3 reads CASSYGFGGNQPQHF. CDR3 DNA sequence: TGTGCCAGCAGTTACGGCTTTGGGGGGAATCAGCCCCAGCATTTT.